This T cell receptor (beta chain) was recovered during a study of tumor-infiltrating lymphocytes in primary liver carcinoma. Looking at the study overall: Donors had hepatocellular carcinoma or combined HCC and intrahepatic cholangiocarcinoma.

The CDR3 has 15 amino acids. Germline V gene data show CDR1 as SGHAT and CDR2 as FQNNGV. Trimming pared 5 bases from V and 4 bases from J, leaving 15 bases between. Germline DNA was extracted too, while blood RNA derived from unsorted whole blood. Reverse transcription of about 0.5 ug total RNA with a constant-region primer produced TCR beta cDNA. Three nested multiplex PCR rounds of slightly modified ARM-PCR generated TCR beta libraries. For roughly 11 cycles apiece, the opening two PCR rounds ran with TRBV1-TRBV30 forward primers and a C-beta reverse primer. TCRdb independently ran MiXCR on the multiplex PCR reads; one entry per CDR3 protein. The data show 300,000 to 350,000 distinct CDR3 sequences, roughly 60% seen once.

The clonotype originates from a woman aged 25 to 39 with primary liver carcinoma and hepatitis B virus infection. The sequenced sample consisted of peripheral blood. This sequence joins TRBV11-2 and TRBJ2-1; possibly TRBD1 or TRBD2 for D (7 bases each). CDR3 coding DNA: TGTGCCAGCAGCGCTCAGGGGGGGGCTTACAATGAGCAGTTCTTC. Its translation is CASSAQGGAYNEQFF.